The rows below give T cell receptor beta chains drawn from one sample of a study of blood T cell repertoires in COVID-19. Generated by immunoSEQ multiplex PCR, the TCRdb table keeps only in-frame clones and is missing some. Here the sample spans 150,000 to 200,000 clones, approximately 90% being singletons. The sample was peripheral blood. These receptors came from a man in his forties or fifties with acute or convalescent COVID-19. The CDR3 runs from the conserved cysteine through the conserved F or W. The D gene is left open where the match is weak. Some rows have no size entry. The others give once, few or many, or a class for an expanded clone.

j_gene: TRBJ1-4; v_gene: TRBV28; abundance: -; d_gene: -; CDR3aa: CATLRSRGLGEKLFF; CDR3nt: TGTGCCACCCTAAGGTCCCGCGGCCTTGGTGAAAAACTGTTTTTT
j_gene: TRBJ2-7; v_gene: TRBV7-9; abundance: few; d_gene: -; CDR3aa: CASSLGGPPDEQYF; CDR3nt: TGTGCCAGCAGCTTAGGTGGGCCCCCTGACGAGCAGTACTTC
j_gene: TRBJ2-5; v_gene: TRBV7-9; abundance: -; d_gene: -; CDR3aa: CASSLAGLETQYF; CDR3nt: TGTGCCAGCAGTCTCGCAGGGTTAGAGACCCAGTACTTC
j_gene: TRBJ2-7; v_gene: TRBV18; abundance: once; d_gene: -; CDR3aa: CASSLTIPYEQYF; CDR3nt: TGTGCCAGCTCACTTACAATTCCCTACGAGCAGTACTTC
j_gene: TRBJ1-1; v_gene: TRBV29-1; abundance: -; d_gene: -; CDR3aa: CSVGAGDTEAFF; CDR3nt: TGCAGCGTTGGGGCGGGGGACACTGAAGCTTTCTTT
j_gene: TRBJ2-3; v_gene: TRBV15; abundance: -; d_gene: -; CDR3aa: CATSREALRRSDTQYF; CDR3nt: TGTGCCACCAGCAGAGAAGCGTTGAGGCGATCAGATACGCAGTATTTT
j_gene: TRBJ2-2; v_gene: TRBV27; abundance: -; d_gene: -; CDR3aa: CASSVHRGANIGAGELFF; CDR3nt: TGTGCCAGCAGTGTCCACCGGGGGGCCAACATCGGAGCCGGGGAGCTGTTTTTT
j_gene: TRBJ2-3; v_gene: TRBV9; abundance: -; d_gene: TRBD2; CDR3aa: CASSVPLAPSGRTDTQYF; CDR3nt: TGTGCCAGCAGCGTACCCTTGGCGCCTAGCGGGCGCACAGATACGCAGTATTTT
j_gene: TRBJ2-7; v_gene: TRBV3-1/TRBV3-2; abundance: -; d_gene: -; CDR3aa: CASSQGLRGREQYF; CDR3nt: TGTGCCAGCAGCCAAGGTCTCAGGGGTCGCGAGCAGTACTTC
j_gene: TRBJ1-2; v_gene: TRBV6-2/TRBV6-3; abundance: -; d_gene: -; CDR3aa: CASSSTDGGGGYTF; CDR3nt: TGTGCCAGCAGTTCAACGGACGGTGGGGGGGGCTACACCTTC
j_gene: TRBJ2-1; v_gene: TRBV7-3; abundance: once; d_gene: -; CDR3aa: CASEGDLSSYNEQFF; CDR3nt: TGTGCCAGCGAGGGGGACCTGAGCTCCTACAATGAGCAGTTCTTC
j_gene: TRBJ2-5; v_gene: TRBV5-1; abundance: -; d_gene: -; CDR3aa: CASSLLEGGKTQYF; CDR3nt: TGCGCCAGCAGCTTACTGGAGGGTGGGAAGACCCAGTACTTC
j_gene: TRBJ2-7; v_gene: TRBV6-5; abundance: -; d_gene: -; CDR3aa: CASKSGAYEQYF; CDR3nt: TGTGCCAGCAAGTCAGGGGCCTACGAGCAGTACTTC
j_gene: TRBJ2-2; v_gene: TRBV7-2; abundance: -; d_gene: TRBD1; CDR3aa: CASSPDHRGGLFF; CDR3nt: TGTGCCAGCAGCCCCGATCACAGGGGCGGGCTGTTTTTT